This passage covers 12 T cell receptor beta chains from one sample sequenced in a study of cytomegalovirus exposure and HLA in healthy donors (dated by TCRdb to about 2017). Libraries were made using the immunoSEQ multiplex PCR assay. For the multiplex PCR, a mixture combining 60 forward primers for TCR Vbeta segments and 13 reverse primers for TCR Jbeta segments was used. Here the immuneACCESS table is served through TCRdb, limited to in-frame sequences with V and J called. Missing clones are a known gap in these copies; in checked studies unresolved V genes cover under half, and the rest lacks a known reason. This sample has about 110,000 clones in its table, and approximately 85% of those were observed once. Roughly 1.6% of the sample is held by the ten biggest clonotypes. The sample comprised PBMCs. These receptors all come from a man aged 45-65 years in good health and CMV-seronegative.

CDR3 sequence (DNA): TGTGCCAGCAACCCGACAGGGGCTGCAGATACGCAGTATTTT. Protein sequence: CASNPTGAADTQYF. V and J are TRBV6-1 and TRBJ2-3; 8 nucleotides line up with TRBD1. The CDR3 covers 14 residues. Germline V CDR1 and CDR2: MNHNS, SASEGT. Germline trimming cut 7 bases from V and 4 bases from J; bases unmatched to any gene: 7.

The genes are TRBV4-1 and TRBJ2-1, with a possible D match to TRBD2 (7 bases). Trimming left V 0 bases short and J 9 bases short, with 12 bases between. This CDR3 contains 14 residues. In germline, CDR1 is MGHRA, CDR2 YSYEKL. The CDR3 DNA follows: TGCGCCAGCAGCCAAGATACTAGGGGGGGTGAGCAGTTCTTC. Encoded protein: CASSQDTRGGEQFF.

The genes are TRBV6-5 and TRBJ2-7; D is perhaps TRBD1 (5 bases). CDR3 length: 14 residues. CDR1 and CDR2 from the germline V gene are MNHEY and SVGAGI. Trimming removed 5 bases at V and 6 bases at J, with 17 bases between. The CDR3 is CASSPLLRESEQYF. CDR3 nucleotide sequence: TGTGCCAGCAGTCCTCTCCTCAGGGAAAGCGAGCAGTACTTC.

This chain links TRBV12-5 with TRBJ2-1; D may be TRBD2 (6 bases). Deletions cut 3 bases from V and 6 bases from J, with 12 bases between. The CDR3 is made up of 14 amino acids. Germline V lookup: CDR1 LGHNT, CDR2 FRNRAP. CDR3 loop: CASGFPGGANEQFF. CDR3 in DNA: TGTGCTAGTGGTTTCCCCGGGGGAGCCAATGAGCAGTTCTTC.

The chain uses TRBV5-6 and TRBJ1-1, with D possibly being TRBD1 (5 bases). This CDR3 contains 15 residues. Germline CDR1 is SGHDT and CDR2 is YYEEEE. V shed 6 bases and J shed 4 bases, with 19 bases lying between them. CDR3 in amino acids: CASTSGGWLGTEAFF. The CDR3 DNA follows: TGTGCCAGCACCAGTGGGGGGTGGCTTGGCACTGAAGCTTTCTTT.

The genes are TRBV7-2 and TRBJ2-5; TRBD2 agrees at 13 bases. Looked up from germline, CDR1 is SGHTA and CDR2 is FQGNSA. The CDR3 has 14 residues. V lost 6 bases and J lost 5; bases outside the gene matches: 3. The CDR3 nucleotides are TGTGCCAGCAGAAGGGGACTAGCGGGGGAGACCCAGTACTTC. This gives the protein CASRRGLAGETQYF.

The chain uses TRBV5-1 and TRBJ1-4; D not resolved. The germline V gene has CDR1 SGHRS and CDR2 YFSETQ. The CDR3 runs to 14 residues. Deletions cut 4 bases from V and 4 bases from J, with 11 bases between. Here the CDR3 reads CASSTESFNEKLFF. The DNA for the CDR3 is TGCGCCAGCAGCACCGAAAGCTTTAATGAAAAACTGTTTTTT.

The J gene is TRBJ1-1, the V gene TRBV19; the D gene is possibly TRBD1 (6 bases). The CDR3 runs to 12 residues. Germline V gives CDR1 LNHDA, CDR2 SQIVND (reference sequence). V dropped 8 bases and J dropped 1 base, with 8 bases sitting between them. CDR3 coding DNA: TGTGCCAGTCGGACAGCGAACACTGAAGCTTTCTTT. Its protein product is CASRTANTEAFF.

This chain uses TRBV30 with TRBJ1-5; the D is unclear. The CDR3 is 13 residues long. V shed 0 bases and J shed 3 bases, with 6 bases lying between them. Germline assignment: CDR1 GTSNPN and CDR2 SVGIG (reference sequence). For the CDR3, the DNA is TGTGCCTGGAGTGTACGGGACAATCAGCCCCAGCATTTT. Translated: CAWSVRDNQPQHF.

V is TRBV7-2 and J is TRBJ2-5; tentatively, D is TRBD1 (5 bases). V lost 4 bases and J 4 bases, leaving 10 bases between the germline ends. This CDR3 is built from 13 residues. Germline assignment: CDR1 SGHTA and CDR2 FQGNSA. CDR3 bases: TGTGCCAGCAGCTCGGACACCGCAGAGACCCAGTACTTC. Translating it yields CASSSDTAETQYF.

CDR3 sequence (DNA): TGTGCCATCAGTGACCGGGGAGCGAACTATGGCTACACCTTC. It specifies CAISDRGANYGYTF. The chain couples TRBV10-3 to TRBJ1-2; D unclear. The CDR3 consists of 14 residues. With 3 bases removed from V and 2 bases from J, the gap between germline ends came to 10 bases. Germline loops: CDR1 ENHRY, CDR2 SYGVKD.

The chain couples TRBV5-4 to TRBJ1-2; possible D gene TRBD1, 5 bases. CDR3 length: 13 amino acids. Germline V gene sequence: CDR1 SGHNT, CDR2 YYREEE (reference sequence). The V gene lost 4 bases and the J gene lost 2 bases, with 9 bases spanning the gap. This CDR3 reads CASSTRGNYGYTF. CDR3 in DNA: TGTGCCAGCAGCACCCGGGGGAACTATGGCTACACCTTC.